Each of the 3 T cell receptor beta chains below was sequenced from the same sample in a study of early T cells in non-severe SARS-CoV-2 infection. One entry per CDR3 protein, called by TCRdb with MiXCR from the 5' RACE reads. The table has around 30,000 distinct CDR3 sequences, 5% to 7% seen once. The sample was whole blood. These receptors were collected from an adult who was a healthcare worker with PCR-confirmed SARS-CoV-2 infection or an uninfected control (not recorded which).

On this clonotype: This sequence may be a read error, since a much larger clone differs from it by one base. The chain couples TRBV20-1 to TRBJ2-5, with D possibly TRBD1 on 5 matching bases. This CDR3 has 15 amino acids. V lost 2 bases, J lost 1 base, and 14 bases lay in between. Per the germline V gene, CDR1 is DFQATT and CDR2 is SNEGSKA (reference sequence). CDR3 sequence: CSARPWAGFQETQYF. The CDR3 DNA is TGCAGTGCTAGACCTTGGGCAGGGTTCCAAGAGACCCAGTACTTC.

This clonotype was picked up many times. This chain uses TRBV20-1 with TRBJ2-5; 11 positions agree with TRBD2. With V trimmed by 6 bases and J by 3 bases, 3 bases remained unmatched. The CDR3 totals 13 residues. Germline lookup yields CDR1 DFQATT and CDR2 SNEGSKA (reference sequence). DNA for the CDR3: TGCAGTGCCTCGACTAGCGGGGAAGAGACCCAGTACTTC. Protein sequence: CSASTSGEETQYF.

This clonotype was seen repeatedly, ten times or more. The CDR3 here is CSASGLGLAMTQYF. CDR3 DNA: TGCAGTGCTAGTGGGTTAGGTTTGGCAATGACCCAGTACTTC. The V gene is TRBV20-1, the J gene TRBJ2-5; no clear D gene. The germline gives CDR1 DFQATT, CDR2 SNEGSKA (reference sequence). The CDR3 length is 14 residues. V gave up 3 bases and J gave up 7 bases, with 18 bases separating them.